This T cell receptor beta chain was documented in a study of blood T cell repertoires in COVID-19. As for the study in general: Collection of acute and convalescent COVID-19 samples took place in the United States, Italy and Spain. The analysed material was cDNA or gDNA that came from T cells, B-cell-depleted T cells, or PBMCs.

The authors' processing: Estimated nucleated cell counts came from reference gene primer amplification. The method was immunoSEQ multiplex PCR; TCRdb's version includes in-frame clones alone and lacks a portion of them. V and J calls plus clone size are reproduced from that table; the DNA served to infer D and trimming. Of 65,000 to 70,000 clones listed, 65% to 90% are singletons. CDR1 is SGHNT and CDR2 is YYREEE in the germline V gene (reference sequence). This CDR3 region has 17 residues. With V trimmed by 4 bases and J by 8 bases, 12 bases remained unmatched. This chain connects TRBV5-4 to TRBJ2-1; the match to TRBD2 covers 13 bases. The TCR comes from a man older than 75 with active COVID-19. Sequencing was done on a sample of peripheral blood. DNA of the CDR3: TGTGCCAGCAGCCCTGGGACTAGCGGGACAGTAGAGGATGAGCAGTTCTTC. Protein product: CASSPGTSGTVEDEQFF. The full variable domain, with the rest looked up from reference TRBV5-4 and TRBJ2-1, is ETGVTQSPTHLIKTRGQQVTLRCSSQSGHNTVSWYQQALGQGPQFIFQYYREEENGRGNFPPRFSGLQFPNYSSELNVNALELDDSALYLCASSPGTSGTVEDEQFFGPGTRLTVL.